This T cell receptor beta chain was found in a study of T cells in tuberculosis (dated by TCRdb to the late 2010s). With respect to the entire study: In the study, CD1B tetramers and high-throughput TCR immunosequencing were combined to characterize T cells specific for the mycobacterial lipid antigen glucose monomycolate (GMM).

Note on this clone: Per-nucleotide qualities are absent, and no much larger clonotype sits a single base away.

Thawed, overnight-rested PBMC were stained with GMM-loaded CD1B tetramer, a Live/Dead dye and anti-CD3, then sorted on a FACS Aria II. The CD1B tetramers were loaded with C32 glucose monomycolate that had been purified from Rhodococcus equi. PBMC used for tetramer sorting had been depleted of CD14-expressing monocytes for a separate study before cryopreservation. From each donor, 90,000 to 100,000 tetramer-negative cells were also sorted and analyzed side by side with the tetramer-positive cells. Antigen-specific T cells were sorted from a handful of healthy South African adults using GMM-loaded CD1B tetramers. The full study reports these points: T cells binding the CD1B-GMM tetramer with low affinity may have been missed by the stringent sort gate.

The CDR3 contains 14 residues, cysteine and phenylalanine counted. Here the CDR3 DNA is all that survives: 42 bases in frame from base 1. After removal of 3 bases from V and 4 bases from J, the junction retains 6 bases not matched to a gene. The germline V gene provides CDR1 SNHLY and CDR2 FYNNEI. Because TCR-alpha and TCR-beta chains were sequenced unpaired, no information on chain pairing was available. TCR libraries were generated with the immunoSEQ multiplex PCR assay, using TCR-beta and/or TCR-alpha/delta assays for each sample. The Illumina high-throughput platform was used to sequence the amplified TCR libraries. In the paper's pipeline: Clustering and dimensionality reduction were performed using pairwise TCRdist distances among GMM-specific receptors from ex vivo sorted or in vitro expanded T cells. Sequence motifs defined by gene usage and CDR3 content were tested for enrichment in tetramer-positive versus tetramer-negative populations. What TCRdb holds here is the immuneACCESS table cut down to in-frame rearrangements. Part of the clones is not present; checked against another copy, under half of the missing clones reflect an unresolved V gene, and the others are unexplained. The DNA gave D and trimming, while V, J and clone size come from that table. In this sample the table shows some 60,000 clones, about 86% of which occur a single time. Jointly, the top ten make up around 13% of the sample.

The V and J genes are TRBV2 and TRBJ2-7, with 7 bases matching TRBD1. This clonotype originated in an adult woman with latent tuberculosis. The sequenced sample consisted of CD1b-GMM tetramer-negative cells sorted from PBMCs. The cell subset or site label corresponds to: T cells not binding CD1B-GMM tetramer, sorted from same donor. The CDR3 sequence is CASSEEQGIYEQYF. In nucleotide form, the sequence is TGTGCCAGCAGTGAGGAACAGGGGATTTACGAGCAGTACTTC.